This T cell receptor (beta chain) was identified during a study of tumor-infiltrating lymphocytes in primary liver carcinoma. About this clonotype: The target antigen is unknown. A much bigger clone sits one base away, suggesting this may be a read error.

The germline gives CDR1 MNHNS, CDR2 SASEGT. The CDR3 covers 14 residues. Unsorted whole blood yielded the blood RNA, and germline DNA was also extracted. Collection of about 3.6 milliliters of peripheral blood took place before surgery. Starting material of roughly 550 ng total RNA yielded TCR beta cDNA via a constant-region primer. Three nested multiplex PCR rounds, a slightly modified ARM-PCR, produced the libraries for TCR beta. It was with TRBV1-TRBV30 forward primers and a C-beta reverse primer that the first two PCR rounds were run, at around 9 cycles each. MiXCR, run by TCRdb on the multiplex PCR reads, gives a single entry per CDR3 protein. The sample has 190,000 or so distinct CDR3 sequences; 65% are singletons. Study observations and caveats: Tumor region pairs overlapped more than did tumor-adjacent and tumor-blood pairs.

The specimen was peripheral blood. This receptor was identified in a woman aged 55-69 years with primary liver carcinoma and hepatitis B virus infection. V and J are TRBV6-1 and TRBJ2-4; a weak D match, TRBD1 (5 bases). The CDR3 sequence is CASSERGTKNIQHF. CDR3 DNA: TGTGCCAGCAGTGAAAGGGGAACCAAAAACATTCAGCACTTC.